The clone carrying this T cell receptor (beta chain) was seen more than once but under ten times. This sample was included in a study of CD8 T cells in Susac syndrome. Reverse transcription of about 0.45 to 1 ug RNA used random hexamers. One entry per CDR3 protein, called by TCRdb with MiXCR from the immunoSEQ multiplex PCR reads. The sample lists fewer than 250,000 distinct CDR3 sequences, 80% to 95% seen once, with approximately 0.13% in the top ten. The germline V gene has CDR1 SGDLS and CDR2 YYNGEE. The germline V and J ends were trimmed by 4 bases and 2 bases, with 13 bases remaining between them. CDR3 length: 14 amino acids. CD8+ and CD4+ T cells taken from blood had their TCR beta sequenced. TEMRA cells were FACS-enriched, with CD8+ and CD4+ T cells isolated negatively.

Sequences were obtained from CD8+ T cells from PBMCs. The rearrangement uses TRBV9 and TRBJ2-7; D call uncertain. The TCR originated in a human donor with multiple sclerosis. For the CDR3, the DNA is TGTGCCAGCAGCCCCTCGGGCAGCCCCTACGAGCAGTACTTC. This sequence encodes CASSPSGSPYEQYF.